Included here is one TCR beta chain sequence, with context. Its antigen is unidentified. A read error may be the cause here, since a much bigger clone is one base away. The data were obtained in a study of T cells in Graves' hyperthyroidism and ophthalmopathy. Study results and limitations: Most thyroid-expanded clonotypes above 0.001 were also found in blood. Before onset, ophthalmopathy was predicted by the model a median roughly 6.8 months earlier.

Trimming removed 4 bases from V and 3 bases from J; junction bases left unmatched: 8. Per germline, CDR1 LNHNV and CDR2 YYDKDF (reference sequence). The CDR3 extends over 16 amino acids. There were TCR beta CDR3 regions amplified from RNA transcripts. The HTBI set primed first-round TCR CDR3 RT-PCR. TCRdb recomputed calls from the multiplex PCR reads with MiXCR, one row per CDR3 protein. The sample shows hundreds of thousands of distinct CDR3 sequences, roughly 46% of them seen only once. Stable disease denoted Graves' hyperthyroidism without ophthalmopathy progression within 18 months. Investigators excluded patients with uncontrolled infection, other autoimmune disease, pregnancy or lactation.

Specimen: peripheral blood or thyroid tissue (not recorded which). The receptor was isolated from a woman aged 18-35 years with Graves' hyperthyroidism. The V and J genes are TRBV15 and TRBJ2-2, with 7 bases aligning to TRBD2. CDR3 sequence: CATSKRLAADTGELFF. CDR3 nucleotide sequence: TGTGCCACCAGCAAGCGACTAGCTGCGGACACCGGGGAGCTGTTTTTT. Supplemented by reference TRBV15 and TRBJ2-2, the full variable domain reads DAMVIQNPRYQVTQFGKPVTLSCSQTLNHNVMYWYQQKSSQAPKLLFHYYDKDFNNEADTPDNFQSRRPNTSFCFLDIRSPGLGDTAMYLCATSKRLAADTGELFFGEGSRLTVL.